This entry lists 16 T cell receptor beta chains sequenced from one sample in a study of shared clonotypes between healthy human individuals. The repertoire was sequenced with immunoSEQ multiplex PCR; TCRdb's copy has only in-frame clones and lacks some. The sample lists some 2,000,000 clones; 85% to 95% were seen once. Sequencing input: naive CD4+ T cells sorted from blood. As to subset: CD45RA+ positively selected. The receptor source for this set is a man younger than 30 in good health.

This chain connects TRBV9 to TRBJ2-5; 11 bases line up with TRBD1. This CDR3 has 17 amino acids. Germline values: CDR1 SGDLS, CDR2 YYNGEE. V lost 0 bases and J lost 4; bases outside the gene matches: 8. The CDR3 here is CASSVGDRGIIGETQYF. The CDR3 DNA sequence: TGTGCCAGCAGCGTAGGGGACAGGGGGATCATTGGAGAGACCCAGTACTTC. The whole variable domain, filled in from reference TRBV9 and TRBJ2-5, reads DSGVTQTPKHLITATGQRVTLRCSPRSGDLSVYWYQQSLDQGLQFLIQYYNGEERAKGNILERFSAQQFPDLHSELNLSSLELGDSALYFCASSVGDRGIIGETQYFGPGTRLLVL.

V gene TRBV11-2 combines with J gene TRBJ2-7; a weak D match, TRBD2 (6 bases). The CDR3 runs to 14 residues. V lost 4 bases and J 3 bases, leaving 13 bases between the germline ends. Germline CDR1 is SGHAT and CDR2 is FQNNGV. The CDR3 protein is CASSSDYYNYEQYF. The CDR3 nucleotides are TGTGCCAGCAGCTCGGACTACTACAACTACGAGCAGTACTTC.

This CDR3 reads CASSPSLGTSGSHYEQYF. In DNA form, the CDR3 reads TGTGCCAGCAGTCCCTCTTTGGGGACTAGCGGGAGCCATTACGAGCAGTACTTC. This chain connects TRBV28 to TRBJ2-7; the match to TRBD2 covers 14 bases. The germline gives CDR1 MDHEN, CDR2 SYDVKM. This CDR3 has 18 residues. J was trimmed by 4 bases and V by 5 bases; bases with no gene match: 13.

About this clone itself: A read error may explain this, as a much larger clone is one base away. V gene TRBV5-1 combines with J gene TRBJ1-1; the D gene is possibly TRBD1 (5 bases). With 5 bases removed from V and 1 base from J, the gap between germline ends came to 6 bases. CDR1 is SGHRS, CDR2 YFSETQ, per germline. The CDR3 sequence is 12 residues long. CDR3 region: CASSQGNTEAFF. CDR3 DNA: TGCGCCAGCAGTCAGGGGAACACTGAAGCTTTCTTT.

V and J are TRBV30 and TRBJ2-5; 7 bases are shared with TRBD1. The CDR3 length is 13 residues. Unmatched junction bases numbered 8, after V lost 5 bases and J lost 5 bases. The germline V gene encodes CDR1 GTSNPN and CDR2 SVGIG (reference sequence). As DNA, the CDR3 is TGTGCCTGGCGGGACAGACTAATGGAGACCCAGTACTTC. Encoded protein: CAWRDRLMETQYF.

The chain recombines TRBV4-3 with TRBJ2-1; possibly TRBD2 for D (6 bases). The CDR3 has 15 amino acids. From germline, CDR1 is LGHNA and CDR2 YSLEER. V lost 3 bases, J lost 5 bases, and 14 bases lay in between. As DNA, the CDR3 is TGCGCCAGCAGCCACGATGGGAGGCCTCACAATGAGCAGTTCTTC. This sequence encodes CASSHDGRPHNEQFF.

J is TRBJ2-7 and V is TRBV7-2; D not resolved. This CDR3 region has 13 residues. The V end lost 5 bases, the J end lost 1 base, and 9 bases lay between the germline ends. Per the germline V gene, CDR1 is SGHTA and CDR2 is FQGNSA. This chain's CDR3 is CASSPPNSYEQYF. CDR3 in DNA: TGTGCCAGCAGCCCACCTAATTCCTACGAGCAGTACTTC.

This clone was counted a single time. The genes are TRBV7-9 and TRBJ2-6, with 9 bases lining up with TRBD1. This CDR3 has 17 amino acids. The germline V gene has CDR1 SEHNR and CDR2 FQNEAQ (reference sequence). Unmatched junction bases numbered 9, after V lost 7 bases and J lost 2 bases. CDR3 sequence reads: CASTRTGAITGANVLTF. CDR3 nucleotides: TGTGCCAGCACAAGGACAGGGGCGATTACTGGGGCCAACGTCCTGACTTTC.

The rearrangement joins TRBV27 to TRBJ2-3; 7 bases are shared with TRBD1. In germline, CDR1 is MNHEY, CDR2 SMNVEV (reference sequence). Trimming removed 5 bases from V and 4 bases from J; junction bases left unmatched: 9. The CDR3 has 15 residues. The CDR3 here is CASSPSTGTADTQYF. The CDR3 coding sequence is TGTGCCAGCAGTCCCTCGACAGGGACGGCAGATACGCAGTATTTT.

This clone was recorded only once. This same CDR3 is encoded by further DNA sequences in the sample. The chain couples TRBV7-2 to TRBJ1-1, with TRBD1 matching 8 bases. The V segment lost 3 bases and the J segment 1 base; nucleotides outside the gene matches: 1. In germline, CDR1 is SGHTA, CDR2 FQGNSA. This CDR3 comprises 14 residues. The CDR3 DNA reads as TGTGCCAGCAGCTTGGGGACAGGGAACACTGAAGCTTTCTTT. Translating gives CASSLGTGNTEAFF.

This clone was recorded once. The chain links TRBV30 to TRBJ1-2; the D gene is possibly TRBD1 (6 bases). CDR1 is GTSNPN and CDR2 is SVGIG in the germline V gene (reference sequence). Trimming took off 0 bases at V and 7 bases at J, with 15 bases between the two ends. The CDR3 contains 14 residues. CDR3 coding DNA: TGTGCCTGGAGTGTACAAGGGACATGGATTGGCTACACCTTC. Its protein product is CAWSVQGTWIGYTF.

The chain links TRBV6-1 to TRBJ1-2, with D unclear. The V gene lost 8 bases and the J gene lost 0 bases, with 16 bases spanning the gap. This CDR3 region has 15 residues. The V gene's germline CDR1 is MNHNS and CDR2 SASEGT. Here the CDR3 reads CASGDSGRANYGYTF. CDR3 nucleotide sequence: TGTGCCAGCGGGGATTCGGGTCGAGCTAACTATGGCTACACCTTC.

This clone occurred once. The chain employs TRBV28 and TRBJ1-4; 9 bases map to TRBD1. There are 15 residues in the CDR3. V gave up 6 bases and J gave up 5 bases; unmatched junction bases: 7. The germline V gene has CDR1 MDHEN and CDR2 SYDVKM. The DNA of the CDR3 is TGTGCCAGCAGGAGGACAGGGGTCAAGAATGAAAAACTGTTTTTT. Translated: CASRRTGVKNEKLFF.

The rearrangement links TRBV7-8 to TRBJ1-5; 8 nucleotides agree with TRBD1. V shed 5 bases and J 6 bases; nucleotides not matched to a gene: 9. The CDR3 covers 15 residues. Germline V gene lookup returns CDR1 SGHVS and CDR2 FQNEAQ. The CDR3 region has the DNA TGTGCCAGCAGCCCCCAAGGACAGGGAGGTCAGCCCCAGCATTTT. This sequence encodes CASSPQGQGGQPQHF. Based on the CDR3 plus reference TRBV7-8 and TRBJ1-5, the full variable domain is GAGVSQSPRYKVAKRGQDVALRCDPISGHVSLFWYQQALGQGPEFLTYFQNEAQLDKSGLPSDRFFAERPEGSVSTLKIQRTQQEDSAVYLCASSPQGQGGQPQHFGDGTRLSIL.

The CDR3 coding sequence is TGTGCCAGCTCACCATTGCCAAGCTACACCGGGGAGCTGTTTTTT. Translating gives CASSPLPSYTGELFF. The chain uses TRBV18 and TRBJ2-2; D is ambiguous. The CDR3 totals 15 residues. Trimming pared 2 bases from V and 3 bases from J, leaving 10 bases between. Germline values: CDR1 KGHSH, CDR2 LQKENI.

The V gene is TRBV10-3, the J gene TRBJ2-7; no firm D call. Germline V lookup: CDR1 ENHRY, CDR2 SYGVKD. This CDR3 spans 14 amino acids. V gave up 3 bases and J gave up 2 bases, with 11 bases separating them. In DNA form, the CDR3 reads TGTGCCATCAGTGATAACGGAACCCCCTACGAGCAGTACTTC. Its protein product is CAISDNGTPYEQYF.